The 4 T cell receptor beta chains listed next were all sequenced from one sample in a study of blood T cell repertoires in COVID-19. The method was immunoSEQ multiplex PCR; TCRdb's version includes in-frame clones alone and lacks a portion of them. The sample lists 75,000 to 100,000 clones, around 87% occurring once. Sequencing was carried out using peripheral blood. These receptors originate from a human donor in a cohort sampled during active COVID-19.

In DNA, the CDR3 is TGTGCCTGGAGGCTGCAGAACGGACTAGCGGGAGTTAGCTACGAGCAGTACTTC. It is translated as CAWRLQNGLAGVSYEQYF. The V and J genes are TRBV30 and TRBJ2-7; 13 nucleotides agree with TRBD2. In germline, CDR1 is GTSNPN, CDR2 SVGIG (reference sequence). CDR3 length: 18 residues. V gave up 3 bases and J gave up 3 bases; unmatched junction bases: 14.

The chain joins TRBV7-8 to TRBJ1-3; 9 positions match TRBD1. This CDR3 is built from 18 residues. Germline-derived CDR1 and CDR2 are SGHVS and FQNEAQ. J lost 0 bases, V lost 1 base, and 7 bases had no gene match. The CDR3 region has the DNA TGTGCCAGCAGCTTAGGGGCAACAGGGGGCGCCTCTGGAAACACCATATATTTT. Its protein is CASSLGATGGASGNTIYF.

The chain uses TRBV5-1 and TRBJ2-1, with TRBD1 as a possible D gene (6 bases). With 5 bases removed from V and 0 bases from J, the gap between germline ends came to 9 bases. Germline-derived CDR1 and CDR2 are SGHRS and YFSETQ. This CDR3 has 14 amino acids. The CDR3 loop reads CASSWDNSYNEQFF. The CDR3 nucleotides read TGCGCCAGCAGTTGGGACAACTCCTACAATGAGCAGTTCTTC.

This sequence joins TRBV7-8 and TRBJ1-6, with 10 bases matching TRBD1. The CDR3 contains 14 residues. Germline CDR1 and CDR2: SGHVS and FQNEAQ. Trimming removed 6 bases from V and 10 bases from J; junction bases left unmatched: 6. CDR3 in amino acids: CASSPDRGRSPLHF. Here the CDR3 DNA reads TGTGCCAGCAGTCCCGACAGGGGGCGATCACCCCTCCACTTT.